This is a list of T cell receptor beta chains from one sample in a study of blood T cell repertoires in COVID-19. Clones were sequenced by immunoSEQ multiplex PCR, and TCRdb holds only the in-frame ones, with some missing. The sample includes some 190,000 clones, around 89% seen only once; the top ten take 3.5% to 4.5%. The sample comprised peripheral blood. These receptors all stem from a human donor in a cohort sampled during active COVID-19. The CDR3 runs from the conserved cysteine through the conserved F or W. The D gene is left open where the match is weak. For some rows the clone size is stated as once, few or many, or as a class when expanded; others skip it.

CDR3 length: 11
V gene: TRBV20-1
clone size: NA
J gene: TRBJ2-5
D gene: NA
CDR3 protein: CSARGAVGQYF
CDR3 DNA: TGCAGTGCTAGAGGGGCCGTGGGCCAGTACTTC

CDR3 length: 15
V gene: TRBV10-3
clone size: once
J gene: TRBJ2-3
D gene: TRBD2
CDR3 protein: CAIRPTSGSFGTQYF
CDR3 DNA: TGTGCCATCAGACCTACTAGCGGGAGTTTCGGTACGCAGTATTTT

CDR3 length: 15
V gene: TRBV19
clone size: NA
J gene: TRBJ2-3
D gene: NA
CDR3 protein: CASSISAGFSDTQYF
CDR3 DNA: TGTGCCAGTAGTATTTCGGCCGGGTTTTCAGATACGCAGTATTTT

CDR3 length: 12
V gene: TRBV30
clone size: NA
J gene: TRBJ1-2
D gene: NA
CDR3 protein: CAWSVGGAGYTF
CDR3 DNA: TGTGCCTGGAGTGTAGGCGGCGCTGGCTACACCTTC

CDR3 length: 19
V gene: TRBV18
clone size: NA
J gene: TRBJ2-6
D gene: NA
CDR3 protein: CASSPPGPLGGSGANVLTF
CDR3 DNA: TGTGCCAGCTCACCACCAGGTCCATTAGGGGGATCTGGGGCCAACGTCCTGACTTTC

CDR3 length: 14
V gene: TRBV7-2
clone size: NA
J gene: TRBJ1-6
D gene: NA
CDR3 protein: CASSLGSPNSPLHF
CDR3 DNA: TGTGCCAGCAGCCTTGGGAGCCCCAATTCACCCCTCCACTTT

CDR3 length: 13
V gene: TRBV27
clone size: once
J gene: TRBJ2-5
D gene: NA
CDR3 protein: CASSFRPRETQYF
CDR3 DNA: TGTGCCAGCAGTTTCCGCCCCAGGGAGACCCAGTACTTC

CDR3 length: 15
V gene: TRBV7-2
clone size: NA
J gene: TRBJ1-2
D gene: NA
CDR3 protein: CASSLETGGNYGYTF
CDR3 DNA: TGTGCCAGCAGCTTAGAAACGGGGGGTAACTATGGCTACACCTTC

CDR3 length: 15
V gene: TRBV30
clone size: NA
J gene: TRBJ2-1
D gene: TRBD2
CDR3 protein: CAWSWERGINNEQFF
CDR3 DNA: TGTGCCTGGAGTTGGGAGCGGGGGATAAACAATGAGCAGTTCTTC

CDR3 length: 17
V gene: TRBV9
clone size: NA
J gene: TRBJ2-1
D gene: NA
CDR3 protein: CASSATGHPSSYNEQFF
CDR3 DNA: TGTGCCAGCAGCGCAACAGGTCATCCCAGCTCCTACAATGAGCAGTTCTTC

CDR3 length: 18
V gene: TRBV10-1
clone size: NA
J gene: TRBJ2-3
D gene: TRBD2
CDR3 protein: CASSESIQREVGTDTQYF
CDR3 DNA: TGCGCCAGCAGTGAGAGCATCCAGCGGGAGGTGGGCACAGATACGCAGTATTTT

CDR3 length: 14
V gene: TRBV28
clone size: NA
J gene: TRBJ1-4
D gene: NA
CDR3 protein: CASSSNRANEKLFF
CDR3 DNA: TGTGCCAGCAGCTCGAACAGGGCAAATGAAAAACTGTTTTTT

CDR3 length: 14
V gene: TRBV4-3
clone size: NA
J gene: TRBJ1-2
D gene: TRBD1
CDR3 protein: CASSLEGAPSGYTF
CDR3 DNA: TGCGCCAGCAGCCTAGAGGGGGCTCCAAGTGGCTACACCTTC

CDR3 length: 14
V gene: TRBV7-2
clone size: NA
J gene: TRBJ2-7
D gene: NA
CDR3 protein: CASSSSLAPYEQYF
CDR3 DNA: TGTGCCAGCAGCTCCTCTCTAGCCCCCTACGAGCAGTACTTC

CDR3 length: 14
V gene: TRBV9
clone size: NA
J gene: TRBJ1-1
D gene: NA
CDR3 protein: CASTPPGGETEAFF
CDR3 DNA: TGTGCCAGCACCCCCCCGGGGGGCGAAACTGAAGCTTTCTTT

CDR3 length: 14
V gene: TRBV30
clone size: NA
J gene: TRBJ2-5
D gene: NA
CDR3 protein: CAWSVTRAQETQYF
CDR3 DNA: TGTGCCTGGAGTGTCACCAGGGCCCAAGAGACCCAGTACTTC

CDR3 length: 17
V gene: TRBV14
clone size: NA
J gene: TRBJ2-1
D gene: NA
CDR3 protein: CASSQDREQRLYNEQFF
CDR3 DNA: TGTGCCAGCAGCCAAGATCGGGAGCAGAGACTCTACAATGAGCAGTTCTTC

CDR3 length: 14
V gene: TRBV7-2
clone size: NA
J gene: TRBJ1-6
D gene: NA
CDR3 protein: CASSFVGNNSPLHF
CDR3 DNA: TGTGCCAGCAGCTTCGTCGGGAATAATTCACCCCTCCACTTT

CDR3 length: 15
V gene: TRBV5-1
clone size: NA
J gene: TRBJ2-3
D gene: NA
CDR3 protein: CASSLLVGRDDTQYF
CDR3 DNA: TGCGCCAGCAGCTTGTTAGTGGGGCGGGATGATACGCAGTATTTT

CDR3 length: 11
V gene: TRBV6-6
clone size: few
J gene: TRBJ1-3
D gene: NA
CDR3 protein: CASSSTDTIYF
CDR3 DNA: TGTGCCAGCAGCTCTACGGACACCATATATTTT

CDR3 length: 14
V gene: TRBV2
clone size: NA
J gene: TRBJ1-4
D gene: NA
CDR3 protein: CATNPEGMYEKLFF
CDR3 DNA: TGTGCCACCAATCCGGAGGGAATGTATGAAAAACTGTTTTTT

CDR3 length: 16
V gene: TRBV30
clone size: NA
J gene: TRBJ2-1
D gene: TRBD2
CDR3 protein: CAWIEAGGGSYNEQFF
CDR3 DNA: TGTGCCTGGATCGAAGCGGGGGGTGGGAGCTACAATGAGCAGTTCTTC

CDR3 length: 14
V gene: TRBV7-2
clone size: NA
J gene: TRBJ2-7
D gene: NA
CDR3 protein: CASSLSVGTYEQYF
CDR3 DNA: TGTGCCAGCAGCTTAAGTGTGGGGACATACGAGCAGTACTTC

CDR3 length: 15
V gene: TRBV6-6
clone size: NA
J gene: TRBJ2-7
D gene: TRBD2
CDR3 protein: CASSYSRAGEYEQYF
CDR3 DNA: TGTGCCAGCAGTTATTCCCGGGCGGGAGAGTACGAGCAGTACTTC

CDR3 length: 13
V gene: TRBV28
clone size: NA
J gene: TRBJ1-1
D gene: NA
CDR3 protein: CASSLIGAGEAFF
CDR3 DNA: TGTGCCAGCAGTTTAATAGGGGCGGGAGAAGCTTTCTTT

CDR3 length: 13
V gene: TRBV4-3
clone size: NA
J gene: TRBJ1-3
D gene: NA
CDR3 protein: CASSQAGGNTIYF
CDR3 DNA: TGCGCCAGCAGCCAAGCAGGAGGAAACACCATATATTTT

CDR3 length: 17
V gene: TRBV28
clone size: NA
J gene: TRBJ1-2
D gene: TRBD1
CDR3 protein: CASRGLGTAPNIYGYTF
CDR3 DNA: TGTGCCAGCAGAGGCCTGGGGACAGCTCCCAATATTTATGGCTACACCTTC

CDR3 length: 14
V gene: TRBV4-1
clone size: NA
J gene: TRBJ1-2
D gene: TRBD1
CDR3 protein: CASSQEGGQPRHTF
CDR3 DNA: TGCGCCAGCAGCCAAGAAGGGGGCCAGCCCAGGCACACCTTC

CDR3 length: 16
V gene: TRBV7-2
clone size: NA
J gene: TRBJ2-1
D gene: TRBD2
CDR3 protein: CASSLAGAGLYNEQFF
CDR3 DNA: TGTGCCAGCAGCTTAGCGGGAGCGGGGTTATACAATGAGCAGTTCTTC

CDR3 length: 14
V gene: TRBV28
clone size: NA
J gene: TRBJ2-7
D gene: TRBD2
CDR3 protein: CASSPPLRGVEQYF
CDR3 DNA: TGTGCCAGCAGTCCACCACTCCGGGGGGTCGAGCAGTACTTC

CDR3 length: 14
V gene: TRBV3-1/TRBV3-2
clone size: NA
J gene: TRBJ2-7
D gene: TRBD2
CDR3 protein: CASSKLAEAYEQYF
CDR3 DNA: TGTGCCAGCAGCAAACTAGCGGAGGCCTACGAGCAGTACTTC

CDR3 length: 13
V gene: TRBV12-3/TRBV12-4
clone size: NA
J gene: TRBJ1-4
D gene: NA
CDR3 protein: CASSLGPNEKLFF
CDR3 DNA: TGTGCCAGCAGTTTAGGTCCGAATGAAAAACTGTTTTTT

CDR3 length: 15
V gene: TRBV10-3
clone size: NA
J gene: TRBJ2-1
D gene: TRBD2
CDR3 protein: CAINRGTSSYNEQFF
CDR3 DNA: TGTGCCATCAATAGGGGGACTAGCAGCTACAATGAGCAGTTCTTC

CDR3 length: 15
V gene: TRBV5-5
clone size: NA
J gene: TRBJ2-2
D gene: NA
CDR3 protein: CASSTGLQNTGELFF
CDR3 DNA: TGTGCCAGCAGTACGGGACTCCAGAACACCGGGGAGCTGTTTTTT

CDR3 length: 17
V gene: TRBV5-1
clone size: NA
J gene: TRBJ2-1
D gene: TRBD1
CDR3 protein: CASSLATRQGARDEQFF
CDR3 DNA: TGCGCCAGCAGCTTGGCTACTAGACAGGGGGCGCGAGATGAGCAGTTCTTC

CDR3 length: 15
V gene: TRBV5-1
clone size: few
J gene: TRBJ2-7
D gene: TRBD2
CDR3 protein: CASSLGTGGKTEQYF
CDR3 DNA: TGCGCCAGCAGCTTGGGTACGGGAGGGAAGACCGAGCAGTACTTC

CDR3 length: 15
V gene: TRBV30
clone size: NA
J gene: TRBJ1-2
D gene: NA
CDR3 protein: CAWSVPGQLFYGYTF
CDR3 DNA: TGTGCCTGGAGTGTACCCGGACAGCTATTCTATGGCTACACCTTC

CDR3 length: 16
V gene: TRBV5-4
clone size: NA
J gene: TRBJ2-1
D gene: TRBD2
CDR3 protein: CASSSKRGASYNEQFF
CDR3 DNA: TGTGCCAGCAGCTCAAAGCGGGGGGCCTCCTACAATGAGCAGTTCTTC

CDR3 length: 16
V gene: TRBV19
clone size: NA
J gene: TRBJ2-1
D gene: TRBD1
CDR3 protein: CASSIWGRGQVNEQFF
CDR3 DNA: TGTGCCAGTAGTATCTGGGGCAGGGGGCAAGTCAATGAGCAGTTCTTC

CDR3 length: 16
V gene: TRBV7-8
clone size: NA
J gene: TRBJ2-7
D gene: TRBD1
CDR3 protein: CASSLRGQGLTYEQYF
CDR3 DNA: TGTGCCAGCAGCTTACGCGGACAGGGGCTCACCTACGAGCAGTACTTC

CDR3 length: 16
V gene: TRBV5-1
clone size: once
J gene: TRBJ2-1
D gene: TRBD2
CDR3 protein: CASGQLAASSYNEQFF
CDR3 DNA: TGCGCCAGCGGACAACTAGCGGCGAGCTCCTACAATGAGCAGTTCTTC

CDR3 length: 17
V gene: TRBV7-7
clone size: NA
J gene: TRBJ2-7
D gene: TRBD2
CDR3 protein: CASSLVGLAGGPPAQYF
CDR3 DNA: TGTGCCAGCAGCTTAGTAGGACTAGCGGGAGGGCCCCCCGCGCAGTACTTC

CDR3 length: 13
V gene: TRBV6-5
clone size: NA
J gene: TRBJ2-7
D gene: TRBD1
CDR3 protein: CASSRQGSYEQYF
CDR3 DNA: TGTGCCAGCAGTCGACAGGGATCCTACGAGCAGTACTTC

CDR3 length: 16
V gene: TRBV11-2
clone size: NA
J gene: TRBJ1-1
D gene: TRBD1
CDR3 protein: CASSFRTGGAGTEAFF
CDR3 DNA: TGTGCCAGCAGCTTTCGGACAGGGGGCGCGGGCACTGAAGCTTTCTTT

CDR3 length: 15
V gene: TRBV6-6
clone size: NA
J gene: TRBJ1-2
D gene: NA
CDR3 protein: CASRTPSGANYGYTF
CDR3 DNA: TGTGCCAGCCGGACTCCTTCAGGGGCTAACTATGGCTACACCTTC

CDR3 length: 17
V gene: TRBV2
clone size: NA
J gene: TRBJ1-6
D gene: NA
CDR3 protein: CASSEIEGGSYNSPLHF
CDR3 DNA: TGTGCCAGCAGTGAAATCGAGGGAGGCTCCTATAATTCACCCCTCCACTTT